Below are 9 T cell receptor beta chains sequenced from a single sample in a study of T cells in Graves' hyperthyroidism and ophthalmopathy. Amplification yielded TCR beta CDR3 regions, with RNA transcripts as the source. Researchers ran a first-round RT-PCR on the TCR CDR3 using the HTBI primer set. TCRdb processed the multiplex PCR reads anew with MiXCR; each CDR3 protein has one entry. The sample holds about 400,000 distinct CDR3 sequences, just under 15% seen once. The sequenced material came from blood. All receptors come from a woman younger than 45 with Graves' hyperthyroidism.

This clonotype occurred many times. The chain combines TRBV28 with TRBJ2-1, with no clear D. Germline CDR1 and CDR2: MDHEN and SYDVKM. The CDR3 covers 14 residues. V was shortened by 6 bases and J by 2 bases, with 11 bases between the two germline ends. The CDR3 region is CASRRGSPYNEQFF. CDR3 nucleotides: TGTGCCAGCAGAAGAGGATCCCCCTACAATGAGCAGTTCTTC.

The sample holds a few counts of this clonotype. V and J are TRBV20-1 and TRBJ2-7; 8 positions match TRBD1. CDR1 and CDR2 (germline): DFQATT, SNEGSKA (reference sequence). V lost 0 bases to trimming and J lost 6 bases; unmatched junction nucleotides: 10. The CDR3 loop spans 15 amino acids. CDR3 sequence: CSARDLGQGGGEQYF. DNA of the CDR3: TGCAGTGCTAGAGATCTAGGACAGGGTGGGGGCGAGCAGTACTTC.

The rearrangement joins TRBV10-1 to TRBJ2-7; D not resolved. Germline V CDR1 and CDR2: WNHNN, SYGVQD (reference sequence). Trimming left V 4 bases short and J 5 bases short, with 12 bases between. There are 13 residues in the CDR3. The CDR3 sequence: CASSASQDNEQYF. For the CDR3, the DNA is TGCGCCAGCAGTGCGAGTCAGGATAACGAGCAGTACTTC.

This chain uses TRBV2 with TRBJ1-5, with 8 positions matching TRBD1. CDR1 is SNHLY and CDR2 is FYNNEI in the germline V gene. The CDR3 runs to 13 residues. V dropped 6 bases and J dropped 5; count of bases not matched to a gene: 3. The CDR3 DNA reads TGTGCCAGCAGGGTGACAGGGGATCAGCCCCAGCATTTT. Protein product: CASRVTGDQPQHF.

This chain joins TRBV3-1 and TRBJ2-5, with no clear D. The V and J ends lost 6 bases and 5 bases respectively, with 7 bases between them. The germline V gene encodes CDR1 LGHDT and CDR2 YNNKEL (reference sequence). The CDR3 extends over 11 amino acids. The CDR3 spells CASRIGETQYF. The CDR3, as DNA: TGTGCCAGCAGGATTGGGGAGACCCAGTACTTC.

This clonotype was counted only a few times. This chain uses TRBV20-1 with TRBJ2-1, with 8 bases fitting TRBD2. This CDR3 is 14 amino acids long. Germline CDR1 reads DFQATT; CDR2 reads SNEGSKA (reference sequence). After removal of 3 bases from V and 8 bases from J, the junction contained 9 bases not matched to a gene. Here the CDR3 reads CSARGLVGIHEQFF. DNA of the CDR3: TGCAGTGCTAGGGGACTAGTTGGCATCCATGAGCAGTTCTTC.

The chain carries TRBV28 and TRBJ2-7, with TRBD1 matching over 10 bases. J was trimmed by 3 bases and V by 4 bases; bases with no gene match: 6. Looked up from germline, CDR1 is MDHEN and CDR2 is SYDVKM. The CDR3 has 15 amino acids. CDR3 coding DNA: TGTGCCAGCAGTTCCAGCCGGGACAGGGGCTACGAGCAGTACTTC. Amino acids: CASSSSRDRGYEQYF. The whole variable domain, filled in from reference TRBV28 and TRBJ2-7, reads DVKVTQSSRYLVKRTGEKVFLECVQDMDHENMFWYRQDPGLGLRLIYFSYDVKMKEKGDIPEGYSVSREKKERFSLILESASTNQTSMYLCASSSSRDRGYEQYFGPGTRLTVT.

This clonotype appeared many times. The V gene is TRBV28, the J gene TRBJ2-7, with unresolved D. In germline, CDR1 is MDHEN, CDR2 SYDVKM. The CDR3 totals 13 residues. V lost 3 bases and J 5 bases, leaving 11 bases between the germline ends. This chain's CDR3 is CASSLAGFDEQYF. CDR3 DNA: TGTGCCAGCAGTTTGGCCGGGTTCGACGAGCAGTACTTC.

The CDR3 sequence is CSASGLSNTGELFF. The CDR3 nucleotides are TGCAGTGCTAGCGGTCTGTCGAACACCGGGGAGCTGTTTTTT. The chain joins TRBV20-1 to TRBJ2-2; D is unresolved. Germline V gene lookup returns CDR1 DFQATT and CDR2 SNEGSKA (reference sequence). The CDR3 runs to 14 residues. Trimming took off 3 bases at V and 0 bases at J, with 8 bases between the two ends.